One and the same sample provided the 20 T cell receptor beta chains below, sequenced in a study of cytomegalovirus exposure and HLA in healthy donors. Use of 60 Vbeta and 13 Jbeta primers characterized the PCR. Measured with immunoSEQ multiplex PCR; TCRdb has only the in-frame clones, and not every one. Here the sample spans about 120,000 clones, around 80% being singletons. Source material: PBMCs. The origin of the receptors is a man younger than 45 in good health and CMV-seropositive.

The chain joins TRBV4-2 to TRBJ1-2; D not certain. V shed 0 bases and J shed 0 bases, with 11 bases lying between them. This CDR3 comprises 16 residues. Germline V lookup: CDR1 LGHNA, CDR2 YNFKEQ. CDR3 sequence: CASSQDWSYSNYGYTF. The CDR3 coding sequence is TGTGCCAGCAGCCAAGATTGGTCCTACTCTAACTATGGCTACACCTTC.

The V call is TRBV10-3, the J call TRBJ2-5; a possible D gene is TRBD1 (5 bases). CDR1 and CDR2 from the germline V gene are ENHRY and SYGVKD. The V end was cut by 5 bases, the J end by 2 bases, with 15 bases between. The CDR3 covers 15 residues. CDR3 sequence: CAISYEGRTQETQYF. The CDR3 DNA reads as TGTGCCATCAGTTACGAAGGGCGGACACAAGAGACCCAGTACTTC.

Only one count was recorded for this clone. CDR3 region: CASSQDRTGSTEAFF. The CDR3 DNA follows: TGCGCCAGCAGCCAAGACCGTACAGGGTCCACTGAAGCTTTCTTT. The genes are TRBV4-3 and TRBJ1-1; tentative D call: TRBD1 (6 bases). Germline V gene data show CDR1 as LGHNA and CDR2 as YSLEER. Trimming removed 0 bases at V and 4 bases at J, with 12 bases between. The CDR3 covers 15 residues.

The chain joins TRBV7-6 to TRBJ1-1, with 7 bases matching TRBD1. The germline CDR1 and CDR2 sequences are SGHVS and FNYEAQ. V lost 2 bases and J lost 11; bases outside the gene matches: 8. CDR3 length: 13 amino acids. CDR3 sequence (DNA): TGTGCCAGCAGCTTATCGGACAGGCGTCGGGCTTTCTTT. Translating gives CASSLSDRRRAFF.

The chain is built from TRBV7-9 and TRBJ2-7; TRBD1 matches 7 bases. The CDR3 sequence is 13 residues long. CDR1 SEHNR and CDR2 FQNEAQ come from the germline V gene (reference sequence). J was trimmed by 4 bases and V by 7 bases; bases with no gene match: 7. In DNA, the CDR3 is TGTGCCAGCACCGAGAGGACAGGATACGAGCAGTACTTC. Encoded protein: CASTERTGYEQYF. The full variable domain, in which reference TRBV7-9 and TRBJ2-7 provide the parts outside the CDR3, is DTGVSQNPRHKITKRGQNVTFRCDPISEHNRLYWYRQTLGQGPEFLTYFQNEAQLEKSRLLSDRFSAERPKGSFSTLEIQRTEQGDSAMYLCASTERTGYEQYFGPGTRLTVT.

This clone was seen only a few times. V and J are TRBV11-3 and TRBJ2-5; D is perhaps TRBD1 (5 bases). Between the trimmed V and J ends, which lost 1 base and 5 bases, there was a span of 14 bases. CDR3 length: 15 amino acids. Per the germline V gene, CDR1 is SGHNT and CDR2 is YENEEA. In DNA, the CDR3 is TGTGCCAGCAGCTTAGTTCTATGGGGCTGGGAGACCCAGTACTTC. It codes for CASSLVLWGWETQYF.

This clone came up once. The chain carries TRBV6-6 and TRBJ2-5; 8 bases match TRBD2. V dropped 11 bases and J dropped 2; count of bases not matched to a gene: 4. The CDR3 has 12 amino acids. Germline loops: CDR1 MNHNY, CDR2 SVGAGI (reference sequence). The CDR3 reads CAGGGTQETQYF. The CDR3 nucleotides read TGTGCCGGCGGGGGGACTCAAGAGACCCAGTACTTC.

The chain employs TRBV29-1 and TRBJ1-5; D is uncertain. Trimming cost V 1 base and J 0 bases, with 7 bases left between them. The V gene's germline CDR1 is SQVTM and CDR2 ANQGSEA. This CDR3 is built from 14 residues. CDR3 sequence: CSVEGPGSNQPQHF. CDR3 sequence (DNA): TGCAGCGTTGAAGGCCCCGGTAGCAATCAGCCCCAGCATTTT.

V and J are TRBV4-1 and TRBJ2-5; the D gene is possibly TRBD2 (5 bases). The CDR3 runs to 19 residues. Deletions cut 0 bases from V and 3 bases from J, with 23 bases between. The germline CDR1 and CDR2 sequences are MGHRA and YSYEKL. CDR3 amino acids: CASSQEELGRLAGEETQYF. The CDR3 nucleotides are TGCGCCAGCAGCCAAGAAGAACTAGGCAGGCTAGCCGGGGAAGAGACCCAGTACTTC.

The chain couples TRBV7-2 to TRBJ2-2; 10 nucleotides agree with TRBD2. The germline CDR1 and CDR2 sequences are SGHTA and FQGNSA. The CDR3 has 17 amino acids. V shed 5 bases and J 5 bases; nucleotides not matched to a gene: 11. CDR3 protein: CASSAAGGHVRTGELFF. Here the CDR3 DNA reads TGTGCCAGCAGCGCAGCGGGGGGGCATGTAAGAACCGGGGAGCTGTTTTTT.

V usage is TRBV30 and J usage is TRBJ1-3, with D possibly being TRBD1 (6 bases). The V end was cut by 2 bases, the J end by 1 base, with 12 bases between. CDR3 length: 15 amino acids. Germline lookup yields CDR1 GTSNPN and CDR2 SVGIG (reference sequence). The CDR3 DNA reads TGTGCCTGGAGTTCCCTCGGACAGTCTGGAAACACCATATATTTT. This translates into CAWSSLGQSGNTIYF.

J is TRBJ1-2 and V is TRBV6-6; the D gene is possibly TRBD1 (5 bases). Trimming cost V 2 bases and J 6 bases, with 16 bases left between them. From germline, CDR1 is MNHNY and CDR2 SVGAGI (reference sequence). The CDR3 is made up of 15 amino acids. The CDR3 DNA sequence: TGTGCCAGCAGTTACGGTCCCAAACAGGATCATGGCTACACCTTC. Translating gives CASSYGPKQDHGYTF.

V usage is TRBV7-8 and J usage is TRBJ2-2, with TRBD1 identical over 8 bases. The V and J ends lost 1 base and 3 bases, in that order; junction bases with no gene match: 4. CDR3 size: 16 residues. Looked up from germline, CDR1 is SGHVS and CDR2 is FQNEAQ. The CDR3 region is CASSLVQGEYTGELFF. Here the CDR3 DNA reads TGTGCCAGCAGCTTAGTACAGGGGGAATACACCGGGGAGCTGTTTTTT.

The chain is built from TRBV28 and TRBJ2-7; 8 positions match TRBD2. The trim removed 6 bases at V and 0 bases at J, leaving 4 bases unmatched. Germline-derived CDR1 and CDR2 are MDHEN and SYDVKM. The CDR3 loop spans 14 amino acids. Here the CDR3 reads CASSLAGPSYEQYF. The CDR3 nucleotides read TGTGCCAGCAGCTTAGCGGGGCCCTCCTACGAGCAGTACTTC.

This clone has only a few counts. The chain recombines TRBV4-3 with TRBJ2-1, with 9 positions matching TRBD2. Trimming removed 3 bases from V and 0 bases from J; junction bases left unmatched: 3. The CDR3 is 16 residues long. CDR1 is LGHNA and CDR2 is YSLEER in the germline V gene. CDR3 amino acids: CASSQSGGSSYNEQFF. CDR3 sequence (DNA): TGCGCCAGCAGCCAGAGCGGGGGGAGCTCCTACAATGAGCAGTTCTTC.

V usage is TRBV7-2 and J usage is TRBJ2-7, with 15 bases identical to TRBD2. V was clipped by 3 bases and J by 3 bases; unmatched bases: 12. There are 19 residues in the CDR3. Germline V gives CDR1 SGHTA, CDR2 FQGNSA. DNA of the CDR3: TGTGCCAGCAGCTTGGTGGGGGGACTAGCGGGGGGCCTCCACTACGAGCAGTACTTC. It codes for CASSLVGGLAGGLHYEQYF.

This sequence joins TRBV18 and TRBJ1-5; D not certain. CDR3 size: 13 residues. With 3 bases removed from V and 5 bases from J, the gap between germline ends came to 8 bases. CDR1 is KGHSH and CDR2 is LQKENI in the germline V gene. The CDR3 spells CASSPGSDQPQHF. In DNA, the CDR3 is TGTGCCAGCTCACCTGGGAGCGATCAGCCCCAGCATTTT.

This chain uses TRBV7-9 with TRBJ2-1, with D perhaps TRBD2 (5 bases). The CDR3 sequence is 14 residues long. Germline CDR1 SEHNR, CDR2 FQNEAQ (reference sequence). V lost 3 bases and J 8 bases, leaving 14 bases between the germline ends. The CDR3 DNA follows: TGTGCCAGCAGCTTGGGAGTGCAGGCCGATGAGCAGTTCTTC. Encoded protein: CASSLGVQADEQFF.

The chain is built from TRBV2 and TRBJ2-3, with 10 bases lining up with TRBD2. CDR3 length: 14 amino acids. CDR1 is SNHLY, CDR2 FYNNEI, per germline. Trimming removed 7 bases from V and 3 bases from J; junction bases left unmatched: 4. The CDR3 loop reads CASTASGGTDTQYF. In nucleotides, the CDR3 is TGTGCCAGCACGGCTAGCGGGGGTACAGATACGCAGTATTTT.

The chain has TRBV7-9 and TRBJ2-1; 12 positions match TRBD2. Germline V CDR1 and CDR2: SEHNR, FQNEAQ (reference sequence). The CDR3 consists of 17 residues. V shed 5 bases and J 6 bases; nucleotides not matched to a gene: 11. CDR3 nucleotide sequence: TGTGCCAGCAGCACTCTAGCGGGAGGGCACGATGTCAATGAGCAGTTCTTC. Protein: CASSTLAGGHDVNEQFF.